Listed here is a single TCR beta chain. This record comes from a study of PD-1 blockade in classical Hodgkin lymphoma. Study-level background: Patients were administered nivolumab (3 mg/kg intravenously) every 2 weeks.

Only in-frame clones appear in the TCRdb table, and some are missing; sequencing was by immunoSEQ multiplex PCR. The table has 110,000 or so clones, roughly nine tenths seen once. Every one of the patients relapsed after autologous stem cell transplantation (brentuximab vedotin exposure was variable). This CDR3 has 17 residues. The J segment lost 0 bases and the V segment lost 4 bases, leaving 9 bases of the junction unmatched. Germline-derived CDR1 and CDR2 are SGHTA and FQGNSA. The sequence came from a human donor with classical Hodgkin lymphoma. The material sequenced was peripheral blood mononuclear cells (PBMCs), taken before the second cycle of nivolumab. This chain connects TRBV7-2 to TRBJ2-1; TRBD2 matches 7 bases. The chain's CDR3 is CASSSRGGSISYNEQFF. In DNA form, the CDR3 reads TGTGCCAGCAGCTCCCGGGGAGGGAGTATCTCCTACAATGAGCAGTTCTTC.